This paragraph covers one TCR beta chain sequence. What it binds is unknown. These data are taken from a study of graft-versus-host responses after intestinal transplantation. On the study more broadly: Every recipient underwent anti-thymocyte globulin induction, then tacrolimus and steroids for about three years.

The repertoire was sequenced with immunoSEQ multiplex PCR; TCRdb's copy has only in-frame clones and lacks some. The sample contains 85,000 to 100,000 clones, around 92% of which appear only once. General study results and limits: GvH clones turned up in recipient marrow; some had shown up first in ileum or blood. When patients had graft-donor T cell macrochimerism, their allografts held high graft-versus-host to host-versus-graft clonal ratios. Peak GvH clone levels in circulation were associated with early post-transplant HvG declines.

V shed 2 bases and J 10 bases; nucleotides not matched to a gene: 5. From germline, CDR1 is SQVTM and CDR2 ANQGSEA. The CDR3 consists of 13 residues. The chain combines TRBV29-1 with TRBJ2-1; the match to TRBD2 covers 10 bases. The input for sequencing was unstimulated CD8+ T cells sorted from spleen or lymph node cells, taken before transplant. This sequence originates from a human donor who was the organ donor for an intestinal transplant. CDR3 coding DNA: TGCAGCGTTGAACTAGCGGGAGAGGGGGAGCAGTTCTTC. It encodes CSVELAGEGEQFF.